The clone carrying this TCR beta chain was observed a few times. What it recognizes is unknown. The data belong to a study of T cells after yellow fever vaccination. The germline V gene encodes CDR1 SEHNR and CDR2 FQNEAQ (reference sequence). V trimming: 1 base; J trimming: 8 bases; junction bases outside the gene matches: 3. This CDR3 is 15 amino acids long. A process of 5'RACE template switching, which added a universal primer site and UMIs, was used to make TCR cDNA. TCRdb reprocessed the 5' RACE reads via MiXCR and lists one record per CDR3 protein. In the table there are hundreds of thousands of distinct CDR3 sequences, about a sixth of which are singletons. Study results and caveats: A small share of clonotypes appeared in both CD4 and CD8 compartments. Faster peaking, at day 5 versus 15, marked a secondary response that was weaker. Most primary-vaccination clones recurred post-booster (approximately 96% CD4, over 70% CD8).

The receptor was derived from a man aged 18 to 30 who received the YFV17D yellow fever vaccine. Sample: PBMCs, taken about 5 days after the first yellow fever vaccination. The chain combines TRBV7-9 with TRBJ2-1; 12 bases are shared with TRBD1. The CDR3 region is CASSLGDRGLDEQFF. The CDR3 nucleotides read TGTGCCAGCAGCTTAGGGGACAGGGGGCTCGATGAGCAGTTCTTC.